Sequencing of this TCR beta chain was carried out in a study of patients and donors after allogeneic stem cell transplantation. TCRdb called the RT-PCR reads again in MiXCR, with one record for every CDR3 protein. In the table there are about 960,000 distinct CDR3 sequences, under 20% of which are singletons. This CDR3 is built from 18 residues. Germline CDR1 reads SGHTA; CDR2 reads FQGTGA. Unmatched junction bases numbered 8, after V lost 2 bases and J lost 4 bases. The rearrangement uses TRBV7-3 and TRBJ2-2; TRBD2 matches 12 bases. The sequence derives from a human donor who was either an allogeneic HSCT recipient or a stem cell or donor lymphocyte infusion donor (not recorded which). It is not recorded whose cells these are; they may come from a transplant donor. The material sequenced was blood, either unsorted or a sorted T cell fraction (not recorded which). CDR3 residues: CASSLRPRTSGTTGELFF. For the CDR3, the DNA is TGTGCCAGCAGCTTACGCCCACGGACTAGCGGGACCACCGGGGAGCTGTTTTTT.